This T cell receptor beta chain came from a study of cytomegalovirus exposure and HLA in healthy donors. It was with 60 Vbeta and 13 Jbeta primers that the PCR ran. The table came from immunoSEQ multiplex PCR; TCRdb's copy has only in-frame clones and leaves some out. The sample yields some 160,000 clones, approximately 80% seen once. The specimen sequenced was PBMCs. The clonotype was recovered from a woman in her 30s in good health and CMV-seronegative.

As DNA, the CDR3 is TGTGCCAGCAGCGAAGGACAGGGGGTCTATAATTCACCCCTCCACTTT. It is translated as CASSEGQGVYNSPLHF. The rearrangement joins TRBV9 to TRBJ1-6; TRBD1 matches at 10 bases. The CDR3 loop spans 16 amino acids. Germline V lookup: CDR1 SGDLS, CDR2 YYNGEE. With V trimmed by 3 bases and J by 3 bases, 3 bases remained unmatched.